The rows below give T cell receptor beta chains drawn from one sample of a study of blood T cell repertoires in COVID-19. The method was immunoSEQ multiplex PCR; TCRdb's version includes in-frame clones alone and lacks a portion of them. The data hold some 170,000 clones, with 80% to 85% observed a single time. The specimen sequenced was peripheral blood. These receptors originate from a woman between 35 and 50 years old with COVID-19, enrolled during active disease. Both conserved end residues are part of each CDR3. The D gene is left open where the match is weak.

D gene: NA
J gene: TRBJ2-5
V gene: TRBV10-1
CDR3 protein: CASGRTDQETQYF
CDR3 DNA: TGCGCCAGCGGTCGGACAGACCAAGAGACCCAGTACTTC

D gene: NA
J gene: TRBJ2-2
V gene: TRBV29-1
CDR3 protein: CSVDGGVRTGELFF
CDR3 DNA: TGCAGCGTTGATGGCGGGGTTAGGACCGGGGAGCTGTTTTTT

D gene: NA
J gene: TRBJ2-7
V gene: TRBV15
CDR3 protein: CATGGHLYEQYF
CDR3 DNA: TGTGCCACCGGGGGACATCTCTACGAGCAGTACTTC

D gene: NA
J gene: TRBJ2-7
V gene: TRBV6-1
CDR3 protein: CASSEMEWAPGGRLYEQYF
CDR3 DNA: TGTGCCAGCAGTGAAATGGAATGGGCTCCCGGAGGGCGGCTCTACGAGCAGTACTTC

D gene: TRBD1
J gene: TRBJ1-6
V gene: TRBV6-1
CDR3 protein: CASSERSGGNSPLHF
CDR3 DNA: TGTGCCAGCAGTGAAAGGTCAGGGGGTAATTCACCCCTCCACTTT

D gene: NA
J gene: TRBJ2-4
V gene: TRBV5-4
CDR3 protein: CASSYWSGLAKNIQYF
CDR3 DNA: TGTGCCAGCAGCTATTGGAGCGGCCTAGCCAAAAACATTCAGTACTTC

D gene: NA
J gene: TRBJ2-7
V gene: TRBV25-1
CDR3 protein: CASSLRGVDEQYF
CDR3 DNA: TGTGCCAGCAGTTTACGAGGTGTAGACGAGCAGTACTTC

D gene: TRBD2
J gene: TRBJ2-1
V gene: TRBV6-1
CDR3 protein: CASSEALISPGGRPNEQFF
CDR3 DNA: TGTGCCAGCAGTGAAGCGCTTATCAGTCCAGGCGGGAGACCCAATGAGCAGTTCTTC

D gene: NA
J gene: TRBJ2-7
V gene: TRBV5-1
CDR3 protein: CASSLETGTYEQYF
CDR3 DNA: TGCGCCAGCAGCTTGGAGACAGGCACCTACGAGCAGTACTTC

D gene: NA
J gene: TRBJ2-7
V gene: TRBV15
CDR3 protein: CATSRGASTYEQYF
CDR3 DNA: TGTGCCACCAGCAGAGGGGCCTCTACCTACGAGCAGTACTTC

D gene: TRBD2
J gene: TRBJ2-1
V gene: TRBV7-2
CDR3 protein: CASSSPGLAGAYNEQFF
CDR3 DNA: TGTGCCAGCAGCTCCCCTGGACTAGCGGGAGCTTACAATGAGCAGTTCTTC